The 13 T cell receptor beta chains below all came from one sample that was sequenced in a study of CD8 T cells in Susac syndrome (dated by TCRdb to about 2019). Library method: the immunoSEQ multiplex PCR assay. RNA was extracted with the RNeasy kit and 0.5 to 1 ug was reverse transcribed using random hexamers. The public reads were quality trimmed at Q25 with fastp and then assembled into clones with MiXCR by TCRdb, keeping productive beta chains. Identical CDR3 protein sequences are pooled into one entry, listed with their most common genes and DNA. The sample table lists about 430,000 distinct CDR3 sequences, more than 80% of them with a count of one. About 0.12% of the sample comes from the top ten. Sequenced material: CD8+ T cells from PBMCs. Receptor source: a human donor with multiple sclerosis.

The V gene is TRBV29-1, the J gene TRBJ2-1; 10 positions agree with TRBD2. Trimming removed 0 bases from V and 7 bases from J; junction bases left unmatched: 6. Germline V gene data show CDR1 as SQVTM and CDR2 as ANQGSEA. The CDR3 consists of 15 residues. CDR3 nucleotides: TGCAGCGTTGAAGATCTGGCTAGCGGGAGTAATGAGCAGTTCTTC. It encodes CSVEDLASGSNEQFF.

The rearrangement joins TRBV13 to TRBJ1-2, with 8 bases that match TRBD1. CDR1 is PRHDT, CDR2 FYEKMQ, per germline (reference sequence). V trimming: 0 bases; J trimming: 2 bases; junction bases outside the gene matches: 5. The CDR3 runs to 16 residues. CDR3 bases: TGTGCCAGCAGCTTAGGCCAGGGACAGGCGAACTATGGCTACACCTTC. It codes for CASSLGQGQANYGYTF.

This clonotype was seen just once. CDR3 DNA: TGTGCCACCCAGACAGGGGGCGCTTACGAGCAGTACTTC. Protein: CATQTGGAYEQYF. The chain couples TRBV2 to TRBJ2-7; 10 bases match TRBD1. J was trimmed by 4 bases and V by 10 bases; bases with no gene match: 7. The CDR3 is 13 residues long. CDR1 SNHLY and CDR2 FYNNEI come from the germline V gene.

V and J are TRBV6-5 and TRBJ2-3; TRBD2 matches at 10 bases. Per the germline V gene, CDR1 is MNHEY and CDR2 is SVGAGI. The CDR3 consists of 15 residues. With V trimmed by 6 bases and J by 0 bases, 3 bases remained unmatched. CDR3 nucleotides: TGTGCCAGCAGCGGAGCGGGGGGGAGCACAGATACGCAGTATTTT. It is translated as CASSGAGGSTDTQYF.

The V call is TRBV6-5, the J call TRBJ2-7; D is possibly TRBD1 or TRBD2 (5 bases each). The germline CDR1 and CDR2 sequences are MNHEY and SVGAGI. V was shortened by 0 bases and J by 2 bases, with 11 bases between the two germline ends. The CDR3 is 15 residues long. DNA of the CDR3: TGTGCCAGCAGTTACTCACGGGACCGAGCCTACGAGCAGTACTTC. Amino acid sequence: CASSYSRDRAYEQYF.

The chain is built from TRBV29-1 and TRBJ2-2, with D unresolved. The CDR3 is made up of 11 amino acids. Germline CDR1 SQVTM, CDR2 ANQGSEA. V was trimmed by 7 bases and J by 5 bases, leaving 8 bases between them. The CDR3 DNA is TGCAGCGGCCAGGCGACCGGGGAGCTGTTTTTT. This sequence encodes CSGQATGELFF.

This chain links TRBV7-9 with TRBJ1-1, with 10 bases that match TRBD1. The CDR3 consists of 16 residues. CDR1 is SEHNR and CDR2 is FQNEAQ in the germline V gene (reference sequence). V shed 3 bases and J 2 bases; nucleotides not matched to a gene: 6. The CDR3 protein is CASSFSRDRGNTEAFF. In nucleotides, the CDR3 is TGTGCCAGCAGCTTTAGCCGGGACAGGGGAAACACTGAAGCTTTCTTT. Supplemented by reference TRBV7-9 and TRBJ1-1, the full variable domain reads DTGVSQNPRHKITKRGQNVTFRCDPISEHNRLYWYRQTLGQGPEFLTYFQNEAQLEKSRLLSDRFSAERPKGSFSTLEIQRTEQGDSAMYLCASSFSRDRGNTEAFFGQGTRLTVV.

The V call is TRBV7-9, the J call TRBJ2-1; no clear D. The V end lost 1 base, the J end lost 5 bases, and 12 bases lay between the germline ends. The CDR3 is 15 amino acids. From germline, CDR1 is SEHNR and CDR2 FQNEAQ (reference sequence). The CDR3 loop reads CASSLGQDYDNEQFF. DNA of the CDR3: TGTGCCAGCAGCTTAGGCCAGGATTATGACAATGAGCAGTTCTTC. Filled out from reference TRBV7-9 and TRBJ2-1, the complete variable domain reads DTGVSQNPRHKITKRGQNVTFRCDPISEHNRLYWYRQTLGQGPEFLTYFQNEAQLEKSRLLSDRFSAERPKGSFSTLEIQRTEQGDSAMYLCASSLGQDYDNEQFFGPGTRLTVL.

The chain is built from TRBV28 and TRBJ2-1; D may be TRBD2 (6 bases). The CDR3 sequence is 14 residues long. Deletions cut 3 bases from V and 6 bases from J, with 12 bases between. CDR1 is MDHEN, CDR2 SYDVKM, per germline. The CDR3 here is CASSFPGLINEQFF. CDR3 nucleotide sequence: TGTGCCAGCAGTTTCCCGGGACTGATCAATGAGCAGTTCTTC. Looking up the rest from reference TRBV28 and TRBJ2-1 gives the full variable domain: DVKVTQSSRYLVKRTGEKVFLECVQDMDHENMFWYRQDPGLGLRLIYFSYDVKMKEKGDIPEGYSVSREKKERFSLILESASTNQTSMYLCASSFPGLINEQFFGPGTRLTVL.

V is TRBV27 and J is TRBJ2-7; the match to TRBD1 covers 9 bases. The CDR3 is made up of 15 amino acids. With V trimmed by 2 bases and J by 3 bases, 5 bases remained unmatched. CDR1 and CDR2 from the germline V gene are MNHEY and SMNVEV (reference sequence). The CDR3 bases are TGTGCCAGCAGTTTAATAAGACAGGGGGGCTACGAGCAGTACTTC. Translation: CASSLIRQGGYEQYF.

The chain employs TRBV27 and TRBJ1-4; TRBD1 might be the D (5 bases). The CDR3 totals 16 residues. Looked up from germline, CDR1 is MNHEY and CDR2 is SMNVEV (reference sequence). With 1 base removed from V and 3 bases from J, the gap between germline ends came to 12 bases. The DNA for the CDR3 is TGTGCCAGCAGTTTATATGGGACGGCCCCTAATGAAAAACTGTTTTTT. Its protein is CASSLYGTAPNEKLFF.

CDR3 region: CASSLEKDEQFF. The CDR3 bases are TGCGCCAGCAGCTTGGAAAAGGATGAGCAGTTCTTC. The chain is built from TRBV5-1 and TRBJ2-1; D is uncertain. With 0 bases removed from V and 8 bases from J, the gap between germline ends came to 6 bases. The CDR3 covers 12 residues. Germline V gene lookup returns CDR1 SGHRS and CDR2 YFSETQ.

This clonotype was seen a few times. The genes are TRBV15 and TRBJ2-7; D unclear. The CDR3 runs 15 residues. The V gene's germline CDR1 is LNHNV and CDR2 YYDKDF (reference sequence). V dropped 0 bases and J dropped 5 bases, with 14 bases sitting between them. The CDR3 protein is CATSRDRLPSHEQYF. CDR3 DNA sequence: TGTGCCACCAGCAGAGATCGCCTACCCAGCCACGAGCAGTACTTC.